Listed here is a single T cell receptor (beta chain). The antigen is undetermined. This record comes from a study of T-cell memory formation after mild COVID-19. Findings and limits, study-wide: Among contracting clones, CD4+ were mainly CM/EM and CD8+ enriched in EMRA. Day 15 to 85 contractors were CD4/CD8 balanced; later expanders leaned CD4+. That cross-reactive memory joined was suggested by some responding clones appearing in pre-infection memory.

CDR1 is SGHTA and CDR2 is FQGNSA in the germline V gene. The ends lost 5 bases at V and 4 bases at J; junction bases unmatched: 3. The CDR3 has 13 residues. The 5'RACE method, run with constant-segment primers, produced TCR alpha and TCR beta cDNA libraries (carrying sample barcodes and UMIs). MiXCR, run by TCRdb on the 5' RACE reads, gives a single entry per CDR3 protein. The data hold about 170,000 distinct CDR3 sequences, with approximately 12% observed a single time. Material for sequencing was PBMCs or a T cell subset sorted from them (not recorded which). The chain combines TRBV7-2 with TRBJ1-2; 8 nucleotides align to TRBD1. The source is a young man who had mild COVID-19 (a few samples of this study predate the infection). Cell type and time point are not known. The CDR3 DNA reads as TGTGCCAGCAGCGCGGACAGGGCCTATGGCTACACCTTC. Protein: CASSADRAYGYTF.